This TCR beta chain came from a study of blood T cell repertoires in COVID-19 (TCRdb year 2020). As for the study more broadly: Samples covering the acute and convalescent phases of COVID-19 were provided by collaborators in the United States, Italy and Spain. The material from the prospective study consisted of cDNA or gDNA derived from T cells, B-cell-depleted T cells, or PBMCs. Deeply sampled blood TCRbeta repertoires from subjects exposed to, actively infected with, or recovered from COVID-19 were included in the dataset. The repertoires were made available in a free public database intended to serve as a resource for research on the immune response to SARS-CoV-2. Samples came from the ongoing ImmuneRACE study (first 160 participants) plus 1,254 subjects from 6 global collaborators. The sample metadata nearly always contained a de-identified subject ID, COVID-19 status, age in years and sex. Where available, HLA class I and class II types were taken from metadata supplied by the sample provider and were not determined by assay-based typing. General conclusions and limits of the study: Clinical and demographic metadata were provided uncurated, with the amount varying by source and participant.

CDR1 and CDR2 are read off the germline V gene (reference sequence) as SGHNT and YYREEE. Reading from cysteine to phenylalanine, the CDR3 counts 15 amino acids. Only the CDR3 DNA is retained, 45 bases long and in frame from the first base. Trimming accounts for 0 bases at V and 7 bases at J, while the number of junction bases matched to no gene is 2. Another Seattle source contributed samples from volunteer blood donors who had recovered from COVID-19. The collaborating institutions used their own protocols to collect whole blood in K2EDTA tubes. Collaborator samples were shipped for TCRbeta analysis as frozen whole blood, isolated PBMCs, or DNA extracted from either sample type. Turning to this clone: The antigen it binds to is not known. Per-base qualities were not stored, and no clone one base away is much larger.

TCRbeta CDR3 regions were amplified from genomic DNA by means of the immunoSEQ Assay, a bias-controlled multiplex PCR. Regarding the original processing steps: The number of nucleated cells in each sample was estimated by amplification of reference gene primers within the assay. To quantify the absolute abundance of each unique TCRbeta CDR3 rearrangement, sequence reads were collapsed and filtered. Productive Simpson clonality was computed per sample as the square root of Simpson's diversity index over productive rearrangements. TCRdb obtained this table from immuneACCESS and retained in-frame rearrangements with V and J assigned. These tables miss some clones; where compared with another copy, unresolved V genes account for less than half of the shortfall, and the remainder is unexplained. V, J and clone size reflect that table, while D and trimming were determined from the DNA. This sample gives 200,000 to 250,000 clones in total; about 85% of them show up just once. 9.5% to 15% of the sample is held by the ten biggest clonotypes.

The clonotype comes from a woman between 18 and 29 years old who had recovered from COVID-19. Sequenced input: peripheral blood. This chain joins TRBV5-4 to TRBJ2-2, with 11 bases matching TRBD2. The bases are TGTGCCAGCAGCTTGGCTCTAGCGGGAGGCGGGGAGCTGTTTTTT. Translated, it gives CASSLALAGGGELFF. With the rest looked up from the reference TRBV5-4 and TRBJ2-2 genes rather than sequenced, the full variable domain is ETGVTQSPTHLIKTRGQQVTLRCSSQSGHNTVSWYQQALGQGPQFIFQYYREEENGRGNFPPRFSGLQFPNYSSELNVNALELDDSALYLCASSLALAGGGELFFGEGSRLTVL.